Listed here are 24 T cell receptor beta chains from one sample, sequenced in a study of T cell changes during pregnancy in multiple sclerosis. Assay: immunoSEQ multiplex PCR; the TCRdb copy retains only in-frame clones and omits some. This sample carries around 70,000 clones, around nine tenths of them seen once, and the ten largest clones take almost 0.3%. Sequences were derived from CD4+ T cells from peripheral blood mononuclear cells, sampled after pregnancy. These receptors were taken from a female donor with multiple sclerosis, enrolled in a pregnancy study.

The chain combines TRBV15 with TRBJ1-6; 8 positions match TRBD1. J was trimmed by 9 bases and V by 3 bases; bases with no gene match: 13. The germline V gene encodes CDR1 LNHNV and CDR2 YYDKDF (reference sequence). The CDR3 has 17 residues. CDR3 DNA: TGTGCCACCAGCAGGTATGGGCAGGGGGCTAAAATTTCACCCCTCCACTTT. This sequence encodes CATSRYGQGAKISPLHF.

The genes are TRBV11-2 and TRBJ2-7, with 10 bases lining up with TRBD1. Trimming at V came to 7 bases and at J to 2 bases, leaving 8 bases not matched to a gene. Germline V gene data show CDR1 as SGHAT and CDR2 as FQNNGV. The CDR3 runs to 15 residues. As DNA, the CDR3 is TGTGCCAGCAAAGGCGGGACAGGGGTGACCTACGAGCAGTACTTC. This sequence encodes CASKGGTGVTYEQYF. The whole variable domain, remainder taken from reference TRBV11-2 and TRBJ2-7, is EAGVAQSPRYKIIEKRQSVAFWCNPISGHATLYWYQQILGQGPKLLIQFQNNGVVDDSQLPKDRFSAERLKGVDSTLKIQPAKLEDSAVYLCASKGGTGVTYEQYFGPGTRLTVT.

The rearrangement joins TRBV5-4 to TRBJ2-5; 7 bases fit TRBD1. The germline gives CDR1 SGHNT, CDR2 YYREEE (reference sequence). V dropped 4 bases and J dropped 0; count of bases not matched to a gene: 6. The CDR3 runs to 15 residues. CDR3 sequence: CASSTRQGYQETQYF. The CDR3 DNA reads as TGTGCCAGCAGCACCCGACAGGGCTACCAAGAGACCCAGTACTTC.

CDR3 residues: CASRPSGDAYGYTF. The CDR3 DNA reads TGTGCCAGCAGACCGTCGGGGGACGCCTATGGCTACACCTTC. This chain links TRBV27 with TRBJ1-2; TRBD1 is a possible D gene (5 bases). Trimming removed 6 bases from V and 4 bases from J, with 15 bases in between. The CDR3 spans 14 residues. CDR1 and CDR2 from the germline V gene are MNHEY and SMNVEV (reference sequence).

The chain carries TRBV11-2 and TRBJ1-2, with 8 positions matching TRBD1. Trimming at V came to 0 bases and at J to 4 bases, leaving 4 bases not matched to a gene. The CDR3 is 15 amino acids. Germline CDR1 reads SGHAT; CDR2 reads FQNNGV. In DNA, the CDR3 is TGTGCCAGCAGCTTAGAGACAGGGGTTAGCTATGGCTACACCTTC. Protein sequence: CASSLETGVSYGYTF.

Comment on this clone: The junction does not match germline at one end; this may be a read error. The chain uses TRBV28 and TRBJ1-5, with D maybe TRBD1 (5 bases). Germline V CDR1 and CDR2: MDHEN, SYDVKM. This CDR3 is built from 14 residues. CDR3 sequence (DNA): TGTGCCAGCAGCTTATCGACAGGCAATCAGCCCCAGCATTTT. Translation: CASSLSTGNQPQHF.

The chain recombines TRBV6-1 with TRBJ2-5; 7 nucleotides align to TRBD1. From germline, CDR1 is MNHNS and CDR2 SASEGT. The CDR3 has 14 amino acids. The ends lost 7 bases at V and 4 bases at J; junction bases unmatched: 9. The CDR3 bases are TGTGCCAGCATATTAGACAGGGTAGTAGAGACCCAGTACTTC. It is translated as CASILDRVVETQYF.

CDR3 protein: CASSLTGTGNYGYTF. The DNA for the CDR3 is TGTGCCAGTAGTTTGACCGGGACAGGGAATTATGGCTACACCTTC. The J gene is TRBJ1-2, the V gene TRBV19; 9 positions agree with TRBD1. V shed 5 bases and J 5 bases; nucleotides not matched to a gene: 9. From germline, CDR1 is LNHDA and CDR2 SQIVND (reference sequence). The CDR3 spans 15 residues.

CDR3 loop: CASSSSSYNSPLHF. The CDR3 DNA reads as TGTGCCAGCAGTTCTAGCTCCTATAATTCACCCCTCCACTTT. V gene TRBV6-5 combines with J gene TRBJ1-6; no clear D. The CDR3 contains 14 residues. V dropped 4 bases and J dropped 0 bases, with 4 bases sitting between them. From germline, CDR1 is MNHEY and CDR2 SVGAGI.

The V and J genes are TRBV19 and TRBJ1-1; D not resolved. V was trimmed by 5 bases and J by 1 base, leaving 8 bases between them. Per the germline V gene, CDR1 is LNHDA and CDR2 is SQIVND (reference sequence). The length of the CDR3 is 13 residues. The DNA for the CDR3 is TGTGCCAGTAGTCCCACACCGAACACTGAAGCTTTCTTT. It specifies CASSPTPNTEAFF. Combining the CDR3 with reference TRBV19 and TRBJ1-1 gives the whole variable domain DGGITQSPKYLFRKEGQNVTLSCEQNLNHDAMYWYRQDPGQGLRLIYYSQIVNDFQKGDIAEGYSVSREKKESFPLTVTSAQKNPTAFYLCASSPTPNTEAFFGQGTRLTVV.

This clone is a singleton in its sample. The J gene is TRBJ1-6, the V gene TRBV2, with a tentative D call TRBD1 (6 bases). This CDR3 is 13 amino acids long. V gave up 6 bases and J gave up 9 bases, with 12 bases separating them. Germline CDR1 SNHLY, CDR2 FYNNEI. The CDR3 region has the DNA TGTGCCAGCAGAGGGGGGGTGGGTTCACCCCTCCACTTT. The encoded protein is CASRGGVGSPLHF.

V and J are TRBV7-8 and TRBJ1-5; D is uncertain. The V and J ends lost 3 bases and 5 bases respectively, with 11 bases between them. Germline CDR1 is SGHVS and CDR2 is FQNEAQ. This CDR3 has 14 residues. For the CDR3, the DNA is TGTGCCAGCAGCTTGGGAGGGTCGCATCAGCCCCAGCATTTT. Amino acid sequence: CASSLGGSHQPQHF. Supplemented by reference TRBV7-8 and TRBJ1-5, the full variable domain reads GAGVSQSPRYKVAKRGQDVALRCDPISGHVSLFWYQQALGQGPEFLTYFQNEAQLDKSGLPSDRFFAERPEGSVSTLKIQRTQQEDSAVYLCASSLGGSHQPQHFGDGTRLSIL.

The gene calls are TRBV5-6 and TRBJ1-1, with D unclear. This CDR3 is built from 12 residues. Trimming stripped 1 base from V and 5 bases from J, with 6 bases between. Per germline, CDR1 SGHDT and CDR2 YYEEEE. The CDR3 protein is CASSLWQTEAFF. The CDR3 bases are TGTGCCAGCAGCTTGTGGCAGACTGAAGCTTTCTTT.

V usage is TRBV9 and J usage is TRBJ2-2; tentative D call: TRBD1 (5 bases). V shed 2 bases and J shed 0 bases, with 8 bases lying between them. CDR1 is SGDLS and CDR2 is YYNGEE in the germline V gene. The CDR3 covers 15 residues. As DNA, the CDR3 is TGTGCCAGCAGCGTCCGACAGTCGAACACCGGGGAGCTGTTTTTT. Its translation is CASSVRQSNTGELFF.

The rearrangement links TRBV6-5 to TRBJ2-1; TRBD1 matches at 7 bases. V lost 4 bases and J lost 2; bases outside the gene matches: 5. CDR3 size: 15 residues. Germline values: CDR1 MNHEY, CDR2 SVGAGI. CDR3 in DNA: TGTGCCAGCAGTTCCTGGACAGGCACCTACAATGAGCAGTTCTTC. Translated, it gives CASSSWTGTYNEQFF.

This chain uses TRBV9 with TRBJ1-4; 9 bases fit TRBD1. V gave up 3 bases and J gave up 1 base; unmatched junction bases: 7. This CDR3 spans 17 amino acids. Germline CDR1 SGDLS, CDR2 YYNGEE. The CDR3 is CASSATGGARTNEKLFF. The CDR3 DNA is TGTGCCAGCAGCGCTACAGGGGGCGCAAGAACTAATGAAAAACTGTTTTTT.

The rearrangement joins TRBV5-1 to TRBJ2-7; TRBD2 is a possible D gene (6 bases). The germline V gene has CDR1 SGHRS and CDR2 YFSETQ. This CDR3 is built from 14 residues. Trimming cost V 4 bases and J 0 bases, with 11 bases left between them. The chain's CDR3 is CASSVAESSYEQYF. CDR3 sequence (DNA): TGCGCCAGCAGCGTAGCGGAGAGCTCCTACGAGCAGTACTTC. The full variable domain, in which reference TRBV5-1 and TRBJ2-7 provide the parts outside the CDR3, is KAGVTQTPRYLIKTRGQQVTLSCSPISGHRSVSWYQQTPGQGLQFLFEYFSETQRNKGNFPGRFSGRQFSNSRSEMNVSTLELGDSALYLCASSVAESSYEQYFGPGTRLTVT.

This chain uses TRBV5-6 with TRBJ2-3; a weak D match, TRBD1 (6 bases). The V gene's germline CDR1 is SGHDT and CDR2 YYEEEE. This CDR3 has 14 amino acids. Trimming removed 4 bases from V and 4 bases from J, with 13 bases in between. The CDR3 DNA follows: TGTGCCAGCAGCACACTGACAGGCGCAGATACGCAGTATTTT. This gives the protein CASSTLTGADTQYF.

The chain combines TRBV29-1 with TRBJ2-1, with D perhaps TRBD2 (7 bases). V lost 6 bases to trimming and J lost 6 bases, with 24 bases between them. The CDR3 length is 16 residues. The germline V gene has CDR1 SQVTM and CDR2 ANQGSEA. CDR3 bases: TGCAGCGTGAGGCTGGGGGGGCGGGGGCTCGGCAATGAGCAGTTCTTC. Translation: CSVRLGGRGLGNEQFF.

The chain recombines TRBV6-5 with TRBJ2-7; 7 nucleotides agree with TRBD1. In germline, CDR1 is MNHEY, CDR2 SVGAGI. V shed 6 bases, J shed 2 bases, and the junction held 10 bases outside the gene matches. CDR3 length: 15 amino acids. This chain's CDR3 is CASSRPGTAAYEQYF. Here the CDR3 DNA reads TGTGCCAGCAGCAGACCCGGGACAGCTGCCTACGAGCAGTACTTC.

The chain combines TRBV5-1 with TRBJ1-1; 7 nucleotides align to TRBD1. The CDR3 has 13 amino acids. CDR1 and CDR2 from the germline V gene are SGHRS and YFSETQ. V shed 3 bases, J shed 3 bases, and the junction held 2 bases outside the gene matches. The CDR3 region is CASSYGQDTEAFF. DNA of the CDR3: TGCGCCAGCAGCTATGGACAGGACACTGAAGCTTTCTTT.

The V gene is TRBV30, the J gene TRBJ2-7, with 7 bases matching TRBD1. The CDR3 runs to 13 residues. The V segment lost 3 bases and the J segment 3 bases; nucleotides outside the gene matches: 5. CDR1 GTSNPN and CDR2 SVGIG come from the germline V gene (reference sequence). CDR3 in amino acids: CAWRRGPNYEQYF. The CDR3, as DNA: TGTGCCTGGAGGAGGGGGCCCAACTACGAGCAGTACTTC.

This clone was observed a few times. V usage is TRBV6-5 and J usage is TRBJ1-2; D gene uncertain. Germline CDR1 reads MNHEY; CDR2 reads SVGAGI. CDR3 size: 13 residues. V was shortened by 6 bases and J by 5 bases, with 13 bases between the two germline ends. The CDR3 sequence is CASSQAGLYGYTF. CDR3 in DNA: TGTGCCAGCAGCCAGGCTGGGCTGTATGGCTACACCTTC.

V gene TRBV6-5 combines with J gene TRBJ2-3; 7 bases line up with TRBD1. The V segment lost 5 bases and the J segment 1 base; nucleotides outside the gene matches: 6. Germline CDR1 MNHEY, CDR2 SVGAGI. The CDR3 sequence is 15 residues long. Here the CDR3 DNA reads TGTGCCAGCAGTGGCGGAACAGGGGGCACAGATACGCAGTATTTT. This codes for CASSGGTGGTDTQYF.